These 22 T cell receptor beta chains were all obtained from the same sample, sequenced in a study of blood T cell repertoires in COVID-19. Only in-frame clones appear in the TCRdb table, and some are missing; sequencing was by immunoSEQ multiplex PCR. Among 250,000 to 350,000 clones listed, around 87% were seen once. The sample taken for sequencing was peripheral blood. These receptors all stem from a woman in her forties or fifties who had recovered from COVID-19.

The chain links TRBV30 to TRBJ1-2; maybe TRBD1 (6 bases). CDR3 length: 15 residues. Germline CDR1 GTSNPN, CDR2 SVGIG (reference sequence). Trimming took 4 bases from V and 0 from J, leaving 15 bases between them. The CDR3 spells CAWTRGGAANYGYTF. Here the CDR3 DNA reads TGTGCCTGGACCCGTGGGGGGGCAGCTAACTATGGCTACACCTTC.

The chain is built from TRBV28 and TRBJ2-5, with a tentative D call TRBD2 (7 bases). V lost 8 bases to trimming and J lost 5 bases, with 12 bases between them. There are 12 residues in the CDR3. Germline values: CDR1 MDHEN, CDR2 SYDVKM. The CDR3 reads CASGGASETQYF. The DNA for the CDR3 is TGTGCCAGCGGGGGGGCGTCCGAGACCCAGTACTTC.

This rearrangement joins TRBV7-2 to TRBJ1-4; no reliable D call. The CDR3 is 14 residues long. CDR1 SGHTA and CDR2 FQGNSA come from the germline V gene. V lost 3 bases and J lost 2, with 7 bases in between. The CDR3 bases are TGTGCCAGCAGCTTCGGAGGGACTAATGAAAAACTGTTTTTT. Translating gives CASSFGGTNEKLFF.

There are a few counts of this clone. The CDR3 nucleotides are TGTGCCAGCAGCTTAGAGCGGGGATACTCCTACGAGCAGTACTTC. Translated, it gives CASSLERGYSYEQYF. V gene TRBV7-2 combines with J gene TRBJ2-7, with 7 nucleotides matching TRBD2. Trimming at V came to 1 base and at J to 0 bases, leaving 3 bases not matched to a gene. Looked up from germline, CDR1 is SGHTA and CDR2 is FQGNSA. The CDR3 extends over 15 amino acids.

The chain is built from TRBV9 and TRBJ2-7; no clear D gene. Germline V lookup: CDR1 SGDLS, CDR2 YYNGEE. The CDR3 is 13 amino acids. The V and J ends lost 2 bases and 3 bases respectively, with 9 bases between them. The CDR3 coding sequence is TGTGCCAGCAGCGTCGGAACAGTCTACGAGCAGTACTTC. Encoded protein: CASSVGTVYEQYF.

The rearrangement links TRBV24-1 to TRBJ2-1; 7 bases map to TRBD2. Looked up from germline, CDR1 is KGHDR and CDR2 is SFDVKD. With 3 bases clipped from V and 0 bases from J, the junction kept 7 bases outside the gene matches. The CDR3 contains 17 residues. The CDR3 here is CATSDPTGGSSYNEQFF. The CDR3 nucleotides are TGTGCCACCAGTGATCCCACGGGCGGGAGCTCCTACAATGAGCAGTTCTTC.

This sequence joins TRBV10-1 and TRBJ2-3; D perhaps matches TRBD2 (6 bases). Germline V lookup: CDR1 WNHNN, CDR2 SYGVQD (reference sequence). The CDR3 loop spans 13 amino acids. Trimming left V 6 bases short and J 7 bases short, with 14 bases between. CDR3 in DNA: TGCGCCAGCAGCGGAGGGAACGGGAATACGCAGTATTTT. It encodes CASSGGNGNTQYF.

The genes are TRBV19 and TRBJ2-1; the match to TRBD1 covers 7 bases. Trimming at V came to 9 bases and at J to 7 bases, leaving 12 bases not matched to a gene. The V gene's germline CDR1 is LNHDA and CDR2 SQIVND (reference sequence). The CDR3 extends over 14 amino acids. CDR3 residues: CASKRDSHANEQFF. CDR3 DNA: TGTGCCAGCAAAAGGGACAGCCATGCTAATGAGCAGTTCTTC.

The chain recombines TRBV7-2 with TRBJ2-5, with D possibly TRBD2 on 5 matching bases. Deletions cut 4 bases from V and 1 base from J, with 13 bases between. The length of the CDR3 is 15 residues. Germline V CDR1 and CDR2: SGHTA, FQGNSA. The CDR3 sequence: CASSYYQGSQETQYF. CDR3 sequence (DNA): TGTGCCAGCAGCTACTACCAAGGGAGCCAAGAGACCCAGTACTTC. Looking up the rest from reference TRBV7-2 and TRBJ2-5 gives the full variable domain: GAGVSQSPSNKVTEKGKDVELRCDPISGHTALYWYRQSLGQGLEFLIYFQGNSAPDKSGLPSDRFSAERTGGSVSTLTIQRTQQEDSAVYLCASSYYQGSQETQYFGPGTRLLVL.

This sequence joins TRBV14 and TRBJ2-5; the match to TRBD2 covers 8 bases. Losses at the gene ends were 4 bases for V and 5 bases for J; bases not matched to a gene: 18. The CDR3 length is 18 residues. Germline CDR1 SGHDN, CDR2 FVKESK. The DNA for the CDR3 is TGTGCCAGCAGCCCCCCTTGGCACCTAGCGGGCGGGGGGGAGACCCAGTACTTC. This sequence encodes CASSPPWHLAGGGETQYF.

This clone was observed a handful of times. V usage is TRBV4-2 and J usage is TRBJ2-1; D is possibly TRBD1 (6 bases). Germline CDR1 LGHNA, CDR2 YNFKEQ. V was cut by 3 bases and J by 2 bases, with 20 bases left in between. The CDR3 covers 18 residues. The CDR3 region is CASSQDLPGHSTYNEQFF. As DNA, the CDR3 is TGTGCCAGCAGCCAGGATTTACCGGGACACTCTACCTACAATGAGCAGTTCTTC.

The chain couples TRBV7-6 to TRBJ2-1; TRBD2 agrees at 11 bases. The J segment lost 4 bases and the V segment lost 2 bases, leaving 4 bases of the junction unmatched. Germline V gene sequence: CDR1 SGHVS, CDR2 FNYEAQ. The CDR3 covers 16 residues. CDR3 amino acids: CASSLIAGGRYNEQFF. In DNA, the CDR3 is TGTGCCAGCAGCTTAATAGCGGGGGGGCGATACAATGAGCAGTTCTTC. The full variable domain, rest sourced from reference TRBV7-6 and TRBJ2-1, is GAGVSQSPRYKVTKRGQDVALRCDPISGHVSLYWYRQALGQGPEFLTYFNYEAQQDKSGLPNDRFSAERPEGSISTLTIQRTEQRDSAMYRCASSLIAGGRYNEQFFGPGTRLTVL.

This clone was observed a single time. The chain carries TRBV5-5 and TRBJ2-1; TRBD2 aligns across 7 bases. The CDR3 extends over 16 amino acids. V gave up 2 bases and J gave up 2 bases; unmatched junction bases: 7. Germline V lookup: CDR1 SGHKS, CDR2 YYEKEE (reference sequence). Here the CDR3 DNA reads TGTGCCAGCAGCTTTAGTGGCGGGAGAACCTACAATGAGCAGTTCTTC. This gives the protein CASSFSGGRTYNEQFF.

The chain combines TRBV28 with TRBJ1-2; D may be TRBD1 (6 bases). The CDR3 runs to 14 residues. V was clipped by 5 bases and J by 5 bases, with 15 bases between them. CDR1 MDHEN and CDR2 SYDVKM come from the germline V gene. The CDR3 DNA reads as TGTGCCAGCAGTCCTCTTACAGGGAAATATGGCTACACCTTC. Amino acids: CASSPLTGKYGYTF.

The rearrangement joins TRBV29-1 to TRBJ1-6, with D hard to call. CDR1 and CDR2 (germline): SQVTM, ANQGSEA. The length of the CDR3 is 13 residues. Trimming left V 6 bases short and J 0 bases short, with 6 bases between. This CDR3 is CSVTYSYNSPLHF. CDR3 nucleotide sequence: TGCAGCGTCACTTACTCCTATAATTCACCCCTCCACTTT.

This chain joins TRBV5-1 and TRBJ1-1; weak D call: TRBD1 (5 bases). Germline lookup yields CDR1 SGHRS and CDR2 YFSETQ. The CDR3 spans 14 residues. The V and J ends lost 8 bases and 0 bases respectively, with 14 bases between them. CDR3 DNA sequence: TGCGCCAGTTGGGGGGGTACAATGAACACTGAAGCTTTCTTT. As protein: CASWGGTMNTEAFF.

The V call is TRBV19, the J call TRBJ1-4; D gene uncertain. This CDR3 comprises 15 residues. The germline V gene has CDR1 LNHDA and CDR2 SQIVND (reference sequence). V shed 5 bases and J shed 0 bases, with 10 bases lying between them. The CDR3 loop reads CASSPGGTTNEKLFF. CDR3 coding DNA: TGTGCCAGTAGTCCCGGCGGTACAACTAATGAAAAACTGTTTTTT.

The V gene is TRBV4-3, the J gene TRBJ2-2; TRBD2 might be the D (6 bases). Per the germline V gene, CDR1 is LGHNA and CDR2 is YSLEER. V lost 4 bases to trimming and J lost 0 bases, with 12 bases between them. This CDR3 is 16 amino acids long. CDR3 amino acids: CASSRSSGSNTGELFF. The DNA for the CDR3 is TGCGCCAGCAGCCGTAGTAGCGGTTCGAACACCGGGGAGCTGTTTTTT.

J is TRBJ1-2 and V is TRBV5-4; D ambiguous. Germline loops: CDR1 SGHNT, CDR2 YYREEE (reference sequence). The CDR3 spans 13 residues. The V and J ends lost 6 bases and 2 bases respectively, with 11 bases between them. CDR3: CASTPTGNYGYTF. CDR3 bases: TGTGCCAGCACTCCTACGGGGAACTATGGCTACACCTTC. Together with reference TRBV5-4 and TRBJ1-2, the CDR3 gives the full variable domain: ETGVTQSPTHLIKTRGQQVTLRCSSQSGHNTVSWYQQALGQGPQFIFQYYREEENGRGNFPPRFSGLQFPNYSSELNVNALELDDSALYLCASTPTGNYGYTFGSGTRLTVV.

Only one count was recorded for this clone. This chain links TRBV7-2 with TRBJ1-2, with 8 bases identical to TRBD1. V shed 5 bases and J 4 bases; nucleotides not matched to a gene: 9. The CDR3 extends over 15 amino acids. The germline V gene has CDR1 SGHTA and CDR2 FQGNSA. For the CDR3, the DNA is TGTGCCAGCAGCCCTGACAGGGGCGACTTCTATGGCTACACCTTC. Its translation: CASSPDRGDFYGYTF.

The rearrangement links TRBV18 to TRBJ1-5; D unresolved. V shed 2 bases and J shed 2 bases, with 7 bases lying between them. Germline V gene data show CDR1 as KGHSH and CDR2 as LQKENI. There are 14 residues in the CDR3. CDR3 residues: CASSPFRGNQPQHF. The CDR3 DNA follows: TGTGCCAGCTCACCATTTCGGGGCAATCAGCCCCAGCATTTT.

This clone has a single count. The rearrangement links TRBV28 to TRBJ1-2, with TRBD1 as a possible D gene (6 bases). This CDR3 is 14 amino acids long. V lost 3 bases and J 5 bases, leaving 13 bases between the germline ends. Germline-derived CDR1 and CDR2 are MDHEN and SYDVKM. CDR3 coding DNA: TGTGCCAGCAGTTTGGTAGGGGGTGGTTATGGCTACACCTTC. Translation gives CASSLVGGGYGYTF.